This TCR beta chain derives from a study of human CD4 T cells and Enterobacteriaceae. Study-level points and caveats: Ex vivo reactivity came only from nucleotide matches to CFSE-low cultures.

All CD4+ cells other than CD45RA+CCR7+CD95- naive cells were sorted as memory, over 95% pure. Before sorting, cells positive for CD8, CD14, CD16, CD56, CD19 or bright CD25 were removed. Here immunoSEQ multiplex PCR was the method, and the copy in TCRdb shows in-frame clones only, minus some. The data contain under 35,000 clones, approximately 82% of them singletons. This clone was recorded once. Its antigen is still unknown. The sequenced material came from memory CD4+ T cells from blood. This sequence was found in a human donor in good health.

In DNA form, the CDR3 reads TGCGCCAGCAGTCCGGGACTCATTTGGGGGCCAGATACGCAGTATTTT. As protein: CASSPGLIWGPDTQYF. This sequence joins TRBV5-1 and TRBJ2-3, with D tentatively TRBD1 or TRBD2 (6 bases each). Trimming pared 5 bases from V and 4 bases from J, leaving 20 bases between. This CDR3 is 16 amino acids long. The V gene's germline CDR1 is SGHRS and CDR2 YFSETQ. The variable domain in full, with the rest retrieved from reference TRBV5-1 and TRBJ2-3, is KAGVTQTPRYLIKTRGQQVTLSCSPISGHRSVSWYQQTPGQGLQFLFEYFSETQRNKGNFPGRFSGRQFSNSRSEMNVSTLELGDSALYLCASSPGLIWGPDTQYFGPGTRLTVL.